This T cell receptor (beta chain) was identified in a study of blood T cell repertoires in COVID-19. CDR3 length equals 16 residues. V trimming: 5 bases; J trimming: 5 bases; junction bases outside the gene matches: 13. In germline, CDR1 is MNHEY, CDR2 SMNVEV (reference sequence). Profiling relied on immunoSEQ multiplex PCR, and the TCRdb table lists in-frame clones only, not all of them. Of roughly 410,000 clones in the sample, roughly 90% were seen once. The sequence was collected from a man aged 40-55 years with acute or convalescent COVID-19. The chain employs TRBV27 and TRBJ2-5; TRBD2 aligns across 8 bases. The source material was peripheral blood. The CDR3 bases are TGTGCCAGCAGTCCCTGGGGTAGCGGGATAGGGGAGACCCAGTACTTC. Protein product: CASSPWGSGIGETQYF.